The text below deals with one TCR beta chain. What this receptor recognizes is not known. No base quality values were provided; no much bigger clone lies one nucleotide off. These data come from a study of blood T cell repertoires in COVID-19 (dated by TCRdb to about 2020). Concerning the study at large: Samples covering the acute and convalescent phases of COVID-19 were provided by collaborators in the United States, Italy and Spain. The material from the prospective study consisted of cDNA or gDNA derived from T cells, B-cell-depleted T cells, or PBMCs. The dataset comprised deeply sampled blood TCRbeta repertoires from subjects exposed to, actively infected with, or recovered from COVID-19. The repertoires were made available in a free public database intended to serve as a resource for research on the immune response to SARS-CoV-2. Samples came from the ongoing ImmuneRACE study (first 160 participants) plus 1,254 subjects from 6 global collaborators. Nearly every sample came with metadata listing a de-identified subject ID, COVID-19 status, age in years and sex. Where available, HLA class I and class II types were taken from metadata supplied by the sample provider and were not determined by assay-based typing.

Study-wide findings and limitations: How much clinical and demographic metadata was included differed by source and by participant, and the metadata was provided uncurated.

The immunoSEQ Assay, a bias-controlled multiplex PCR, was used to amplify TCRbeta CDR3 regions from genomic DNA. On the authors' methods: The number of nucleated cells in each sample was estimated from the amplification of reference gene primers within the assay. To quantify the absolute abundance of each unique TCRbeta CDR3 rearrangement, sequence reads were collapsed and filtered. Productive Simpson clonality was computed per sample as the square root of Simpson's diversity index over productive rearrangements. What TCRdb holds here is the immuneACCESS table cut down to in-frame rearrangements. Part of the clones is not present; checked against another copy, under half of the missing clones reflect an unresolved V gene, and the others are unexplained. V and J calls and clone size are copied from that table; D and trimming were computed from the DNA. This sample comprises 100,000 to 150,000 clones, roughly 90% of them detected only once. The biggest ten clones account for about 8% of the sample.

CDR1 and CDR2 are read off the germline V gene as SGHTA and FQGNSA. From its cysteine to its phenylalanine, the CDR3 spans 15 amino acids. Solely the CDR3 DNA is kept, with 45 bases framed from the first base. A distance of 10 bases separates the germline ends of V and J, which lose 4 bases and 0 bases respectively. The collaborating institutions used their own protocols to collect whole blood in K2EDTA tubes. For TCRbeta analysis, collaborator samples were shipped as frozen whole blood, as isolated PBMCs, or as DNA extracted from either sample type. Sequenced input: peripheral blood. This sequence originates from a man aged 50 or older with acute or convalescent COVID-19. The chain uses TRBV7-2 and TRBJ1-3, with a tentative D gene TRBD1 over 6 matching bases. The bases read TGTGCCAGCAGCTCAACAGGGAGCTCTGGAAACACCATATATTTT. Protein translation: CASSSTGSSGNTIYF.